These 26 T cell receptor beta chains share one sample of origin, sequenced in a study of radiotherapy plus CTLA-4 blockade in lung cancer. Here immunoSEQ multiplex PCR was the method, and the copy in TCRdb shows in-frame clones only, minus some. The sample records some 50,000 clones, under 85% being singletons. The sequencing here drew on peripheral blood, taken from a patient treated with radiotherapy plus ipilimumab. The origin of the receptors is a human donor with non-small cell lung cancer who had a partial response to radiotherapy plus ipilimumab.

The J gene is TRBJ2-7, the V gene TRBV2; 8 bases fit TRBD1. Germline CDR1 SNHLY, CDR2 FYNNEI. Unmatched junction bases numbered 5, after V lost 7 bases and J lost 6 bases. The CDR3 loop spans 12 amino acids. The CDR3 DNA follows: TGTGCCAGCATGCGACAGGGGCGCGAGCAGTACTTC. Translation gives CASMRQGREQYF.

The chain joins TRBV9 to TRBJ2-1; 7 bases are shared with TRBD1. The germline gives CDR1 SGDLS, CDR2 YYNGEE. After removal of 3 bases from V and 6 bases from J, the junction contained 9 bases not matched to a gene. The CDR3 has 15 amino acids. DNA for the CDR3: TGTGCCAGCAGCGCTGACAGGGTTGATTTCAATGAGCAGTTCTTC. It is translated as CASSADRVDFNEQFF.

This clone was detected only a few times. V and J are TRBV5-6 and TRBJ1-1; a weak D match, TRBD1 (5 bases). Trimming took 5 bases from V and 1 from J, leaving 12 bases between them. The V gene's germline CDR1 is SGHDT and CDR2 YYEEEE. CDR3 size: 14 residues. CDR3 in amino acids: CASSSRAGNTEAFF. In DNA form, the CDR3 reads TGTGCCAGCAGTTCCAGGGCAGGGAACACTGAAGCTTTCTTT.

This sequence joins TRBV4-2 and TRBJ2-7, with 8 bases that match TRBD2. CDR3 length: 16 residues. With 0 bases clipped from V and 4 bases from J, the junction kept 8 bases outside the gene matches. The germline gives CDR1 LGHNA, CDR2 YNFKEQ. The CDR3 sequence is CASSQDTGGAPYEQYF. In nucleotides, the CDR3 is TGTGCCAGCAGCCAAGATACGGGGGGGGCCCCTTACGAGCAGTACTTC.

The chain is built from TRBV14 and TRBJ1-4; D uncertain. Germline CDR1 reads SGHDN; CDR2 reads FVKESK. The length of the CDR3 is 15 residues. Deletions cut 4 bases from V and 3 bases from J, with 12 bases between. The CDR3 sequence: CASSRTPVSNEKLFF. CDR3 coding DNA: TGTGCCAGCAGCCGAACTCCCGTGTCTAATGAAAAACTGTTTTTT.

This chain connects TRBV11-2 to TRBJ1-2; the D gene is possibly TRBD1 (5 bases). The CDR3 loop spans 16 amino acids. Trimming stripped 0 bases from V and 4 bases from J, with 15 bases between. Germline V CDR1 and CDR2: SGHAT, FQNNGV. Here the CDR3 reads CASSLEGGSSFYGYTF. DNA for the CDR3: TGTGCCAGCAGCTTAGAGGGGGGTTCTTCCTTCTATGGCTACACCTTC.

The chain has TRBV6-1 and TRBJ2-5; tentatively, D is TRBD1 (6 bases). The end of the DNA is better explained by TRBJ2-7, so the J call may be wrong. The CDR3 contains 14 residues. CDR1 and CDR2 (germline): MNHNS, SASEGT. The CDR3 coding sequence is TGTGCCAGCATGGGGACACCTCCAACCTACGAGCAGTACTTC. Its protein is CASMGTPPTYEQYF.

CDR3 DNA: TGTGCCAGCAGCCCTTCCTCCTACAATGAGCAGTTCTTC. Its protein is CASSPSSYNEQFF. The rearrangement uses TRBV9 and TRBJ2-1; no definite D call. The CDR3 is 13 amino acids. The germline V gene encodes CDR1 SGDLS and CDR2 YYNGEE. V dropped 4 bases and J dropped 0 bases, with 5 bases sitting between them.

This clone was detected a few times. The rearrangement links TRBV2 to TRBJ1-6, with D uncertain. The CDR3 extends over 12 amino acids. Germline CDR1 is SNHLY and CDR2 is FYNNEI. Trimming removed 1 base at V and 10 bases at J, with 5 bases between. The CDR3 DNA reads TGTGCCAGCAGTGAAGGTGGCTCACCCCTCCACTTT. This gives the protein CASSEGGSPLHF.

On this clone itself: The sample carries other DNA sequences with the same CDR3. This chain links TRBV5-1 with TRBJ1-2, with 9 bases that match TRBD1. Germline CDR1 SGHRS, CDR2 YFSETQ. This CDR3 is built from 15 residues. V lost 0 bases and J lost 2; bases outside the gene matches: 2. The CDR3 DNA reads as TGCGCCAGCAGCTTGGAAGGACAGGGGAACTATGGCTACACCTTC. It translates to CASSLEGQGNYGYTF.

This clone was observed once. V is TRBV29-1 and J is TRBJ2-7, with 7 positions matching TRBD1. Looked up from germline, CDR1 is SQVTM and CDR2 is ANQGSEA. With 5 bases clipped from V and 1 base from J, the junction kept 5 bases outside the gene matches. This CDR3 is built from 13 residues. The CDR3 is CSVPGQTSYEQYF. DNA of the CDR3: TGCAGCGTTCCGGGACAGACTTCCTACGAGCAGTACTTC.

The V gene is TRBV7-2, the J gene TRBJ2-1; TRBD1 might be the D (5 bases). In germline, CDR1 is SGHTA, CDR2 FQGNSA. V was pared by 1 base and J by 12 bases, with 16 bases between. The CDR3 is made up of 14 amino acids. In DNA, the CDR3 is TGTGCCAGCAGCTTAGGTTCAGGGTTGTTAGCGCAGTTCTTC. Amino acids: CASSLGSGLLAQFF.

This clone was detected a few times. V is TRBV6-1 and J is TRBJ1-1, with 8 bases aligning to TRBD1. The trim removed 6 bases at V and 4 bases at J, leaving 4 bases unmatched. This CDR3 has 13 residues. Per the germline V gene, CDR1 is MNHNS and CDR2 is SASEGT. The CDR3 region has the DNA TGTGCCAGCAGCCGGGACAGGTCCACTGAAGCTTTCTTT. Protein sequence: CASSRDRSTEAFF.

The rearrangement uses TRBV29-1 and TRBJ1-2, with a weak D call TRBD1 (6 bases). Germline CDR1 is SQVTM and CDR2 is ANQGSEA. Deletions cut 4 bases from V and 0 bases from J, with 12 bases between. The CDR3 totals 14 residues. The CDR3 region has the DNA TGCAGCGTTGTCGCAGGGGACACTAACTATGGCTACACCTTC. Its protein product is CSVVAGDTNYGYTF. The whole variable domain, remainder taken from reference TRBV29-1 and TRBJ1-2, is SAVISQKPSRDICQRGTSLTIQCQVDSQVTMMFWYRQQPGQSLTLIATANQGSEATYESGFVIDKFPISRPNLTFSTLTVSNMSPEDSSIYLCSVVAGDTNYGYTFGSGTRLTVV.

The rearrangement uses TRBV5-4 and TRBJ2-5, with 14 bases identical to TRBD2. With 4 bases clipped from V and 5 bases from J, the junction kept 7 bases outside the gene matches. Germline lookup yields CDR1 SGHNT and CDR2 YYREEE (reference sequence). This CDR3 region has 16 residues. In DNA, the CDR3 is TGTGCCAGCAGCAAGACTAGCGGGGGGGCCCTGGAGACCCAGTACTTC. This codes for CASSKTSGGALETQYF.

This chain links TRBV6-1 with TRBJ2-7; perhaps TRBD2 as D (6 bases). V was cut by 9 bases and J by 0 bases, with 12 bases left in between. This CDR3 has 13 amino acids. Germline-derived CDR1 and CDR2 are MNHNS and SASEGT. CDR3: CASSTSPSYEQYF. The DNA of the CDR3 is TGTGCCAGTTCGACTAGTCCCTCCTACGAGCAGTACTTC.

The DNA for the CDR3 is TGTGCCAGCAGCTCTACAGGGCCCTCTGGGGCCAACGTCCTGACTTTC. Amino acids: CASSSTGPSGANVLTF. The chain links TRBV7-9 to TRBJ2-6, with TRBD1 as a possible D gene (6 bases). CDR1 and CDR2 (germline): SEHNR, FQNEAQ (reference sequence). Trimming removed 4 bases at V and 0 bases at J, with 10 bases between. The CDR3 has 16 residues.

The rearrangement uses TRBV5-8 and TRBJ1-1, with D tentatively TRBD1 (5 bases). Germline loops: CDR1 SGHTS, CDR2 YDEGEE. CDR3 length: 15 residues. V lost 3 bases to trimming and J lost 1 base, with 13 bases between them. This CDR3 reads CASSSRAAANTEAFF. The CDR3 DNA sequence: TGTGCCAGCAGCTCCAGGGCCGCGGCGAACACTGAAGCTTTCTTT.

This clone was recorded once. The chain joins TRBV19 to TRBJ2-3; perhaps TRBD2 as D (6 bases). Germline V gives CDR1 LNHDA, CDR2 SQIVND (reference sequence). The CDR3 totals 13 residues. Trimming took 3 bases from V and 6 from J, leaving 10 bases between them. As DNA, the CDR3 is TGTGCCAGTAGTATCGGGAGCGGGGATACGCAGTATTTT. Its translation is CASSIGSGDTQYF.

This clone has more than one count but fewer than ten. The rearrangement uses TRBV6-4 and TRBJ1-1; possible D gene TRBD1, 5 bases. This CDR3 is built from 13 residues. Germline-derived CDR1 and CDR2 are MRHNA and SNTAGT. Trimming took 2 bases from V and 4 from J, leaving 8 bases between them. CDR3 coding DNA: TGTGCCAGCAGTGACAGGGGAGGCACTGAAGCTTTCTTT. It is translated as CASSDRGGTEAFF.

CDR3 sequence reads: CASSLGGSLTF. As DNA, the CDR3 is TGTGCCAGCAGCTTGGGAGGGAGCCTGACTTTC. The V gene is TRBV5-4, the J gene TRBJ2-6; weak D call: TRBD2 (5 bases). Germline CDR1 reads SGHNT; CDR2 reads YYREEE (reference sequence). The CDR3 spans 11 residues. The germline V and J ends were trimmed by 0 bases and 15 bases, with 7 bases remaining between them.

The rearrangement uses TRBV29-1 and TRBJ1-2; the match to TRBD1 covers 9 bases. With V trimmed by 7 bases and J by 4 bases, 7 bases remained unmatched. The CDR3 is 13 amino acids. Per the germline V gene, CDR1 is SQVTM and CDR2 is ANQGSEA. As DNA, the CDR3 is TGCAGCGCAGCCGACAGGGGGGCCTATGGCTACACCTTC. Translated, it gives CSAADRGAYGYTF.

The V and J genes are TRBV29-1 and TRBJ2-1, with 9 bases identical to TRBD2. The germline V gene has CDR1 SQVTM and CDR2 ANQGSEA. V dropped 3 bases and J dropped 8; count of bases not matched to a gene: 5. This CDR3 has 13 amino acids. The CDR3 loop reads CSVERGGGDEQFF. The CDR3 DNA follows: TGCAGCGTTGAGCGGGGCGGGGGGGATGAGCAGTTCTTC.

The chain links TRBV19 to TRBJ1-5; TRBD1 is a possible D gene (6 bases). This CDR3 is built from 16 residues. Trimming removed 7 bases from V and 4 bases from J, with 20 bases in between. CDR1 and CDR2 (germline): LNHDA, SQIVND (reference sequence). CDR3 amino acids: CASTGIQGISNQPQHF. In DNA form, the CDR3 reads TGTGCCAGTACGGGAATCCAGGGGATATCGAATCAGCCCCAGCATTTT.

Only one count was recorded for this clone. The chain joins TRBV25-1 to TRBJ1-2; D ambiguous. Germline-derived CDR1 and CDR2 are MGHDK and SYGVNS. The CDR3 spans 14 residues. V dropped 3 bases and J dropped 2 bases, with 10 bases sitting between them. DNA for the CDR3: TGTGCCAGCAGTGATGCCGGGAAAAACTATGGCTACACCTTC. It is translated as CASSDAGKNYGYTF.

The chain joins TRBV6-1 to TRBJ2-4; maybe TRBD2 (7 bases). The germline gives CDR1 MNHNS, CDR2 SASEGT. The length of the CDR3 is 14 residues. The germline V and J ends were trimmed by 4 bases and 4 bases, with 11 bases remaining between them. The CDR3 DNA reads as TGTGCCAGCAGTGGGGGGGGGCAGAAAAACATTCAGTACTTC. Its translation is CASSGGGQKNIQYF.